Detailed here is one T cell receptor beta chain. There is no known antigen for this receptor. One base away there is no much larger clone; base qualities are not given. These data are taken from a study of intratumoral heterogeneity in liver cancer. Background for the entire study: In the full cohort of more than twelve patients, the median age was roughly 58 years and the majority of patients were male. To examine intratumor heterogeneity, the study integrated RNA-seq, DNA sequencing, TCR-seq and SNP array data obtained from multiple regions of hepatocellular carcinoma specimens. The full cohort included 71 multiregional samples from about 15 HCC patients, consisting of fewer than 55 tumoral regions and approximately 20 adjacent nontumoral regions.

What the authors observed across the whole study: In each sequenced patient, tumor region a showed significantly more unique T-cell clonal expansions than tumor region b. Limitations acknowledged by the authors included a relatively low number of patients and under-sampled representation of tumor-infiltrating lymphocytes. RNA-seq-based estimates of regional differences in tumor-infiltrating lymphocyte burden were reportedly confirmed by TCR sequencing. Within each sequenced patient, no significant difference in overall T cell clonality was found between tumor regions.

Using the immunoSEQ assay, the TCR beta chain CDR3 regions were sequenced from genomic DNA. Rearranged VDJ segments were amplified with primers that anneal to V and J segments. The published analysis was carried out like this. Clonality and richness metrics were computed with the ImmunoSeq Analyzer software. Clones with differential abundance between regions were identified with Fisher's exact test combined with a beta-binomial method for additional stringency. TCRdb took over this immuneACCESS table, retaining in-frame rearrangements with V and J assigned. Such tables are incomplete; in checked studies, under half of the missing clones stem from an unresolved V gene, and the remainder is unexplained. That table furnishes V, J and clone size, whereas the DNA furnished D and trimming. For this sample the table gives a few thousand clones, of which over 70% were detected only once. The ten biggest clones cover around 50% of the sample.

The CDR3 starts with the cysteine, ends with the phenylalanine, and has 14 residues. The entry retains the CDR3 DNA only, 42 bases that are in frame from base 1. Cut back by 4 bases and 5 bases, the V and J ends lie 16 bases apart. As encoded in the germline V gene, CDR1 is SGHRS while CDR2 is YFSETQ. Samples with the label H were taken from distinct, geographically separated regions of the hepatocellular carcinoma nodule. Every patient had early-stage hepatocellular carcinoma and went to surgical resection without receiving any prior therapy. No macroscopic evidence of necrosis or hemorrhage was present in the sampled areas. TCR sequencing (ImmunoSeq) was performed on multiple regions from a couple of patients. Frozen tissue samples from resection were taken at least 1 cm away from one another. The DNeasy blood and tissue kit was used to extract genomic DNA from bulk tissue.

This material consisted of tumor tissue, taken before any cancer treatment. The TCR sequence derives from a woman in her 70s with hepatocellular carcinoma. Recombination connected TRBV5-1 to TRBJ2-7; the D gene is unclear. Here the CDR3 is given as CASSITGPRHEQYF. The DNA sequence is given as TGCGCCAGCAGCATAACCGGGCCGAGGCACGAGCAGTACTTC.